This T cell receptor beta chain comes out of a study of OX40 agonist ivuxolimab in advanced cancers. The overall study: The dose of intravenous ivuxolimab that patients received every 2 weeks ranged from 0.01 to 10 mg/kg. The dose-escalation cohort was around 83% male, with a mean age of 60 years, ranging roughly 20 to 90.

Measured with immunoSEQ multiplex PCR; TCRdb has only the in-frame clones, and not every one. Of over 35,000 clones in the sample, 74% were seen once. Concerning this clone itself: Its cognate antigen is unknown.

With 7 bases removed from V and 11 bases from J, the gap between germline ends came to 16 bases. CDR3 length: 12 residues. Germline V gene sequence: CDR1 MNHEY, CDR2 SVGAGI. The study, taken as a whole, reports: The study found that CD8+ T cells averaged more expanded clones than CD4+.

The V and J genes are TRBV6-5 and TRBJ2-3; D perhaps matches TRBD2 (5 bases). The material was CD4+ or CD8+ T cells sorted from blood, obtained in a trial of the OX40 agonist ivuxolimab. This clonotype originated in an adult with an advanced solid tumor such as melanoma, head and neck, liver or kidney cancer. In DNA, the CDR3 is TGTGCCAGCACCGGACTGGCTTGGTGGCAGTATTTT. Translating it yields CASTGLAWWQYF.